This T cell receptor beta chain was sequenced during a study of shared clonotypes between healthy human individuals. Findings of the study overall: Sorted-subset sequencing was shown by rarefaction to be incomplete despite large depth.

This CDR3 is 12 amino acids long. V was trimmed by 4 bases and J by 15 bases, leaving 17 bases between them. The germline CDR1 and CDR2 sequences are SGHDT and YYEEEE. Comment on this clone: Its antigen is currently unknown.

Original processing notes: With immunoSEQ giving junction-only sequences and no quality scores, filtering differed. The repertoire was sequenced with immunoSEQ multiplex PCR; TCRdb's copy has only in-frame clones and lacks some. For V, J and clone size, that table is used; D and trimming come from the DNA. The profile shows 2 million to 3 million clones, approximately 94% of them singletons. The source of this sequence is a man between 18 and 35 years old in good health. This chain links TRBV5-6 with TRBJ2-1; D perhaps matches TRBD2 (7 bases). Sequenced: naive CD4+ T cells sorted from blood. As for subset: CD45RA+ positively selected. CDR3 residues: CASSHATGGLFF. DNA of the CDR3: TGTGCCAGCAGCCATGCTACGGGGGGCCTGTTCTTC.